What follows describes a single T cell receptor (beta chain). Its recognized antigen is unknown. The CDR3, cysteine through phenylalanine, is 15 amino acids long. The entry carries no DNA sequence. The germline V gene encodes CDR1 GTSNPN and CDR2 SVGIG (reference sequence). These data are taken from a study of monozygotic twins with inflammatory bowel disease (dated by TCRdb to the late 2010s). About the full investigation: The full study comprised 30 or so monozygotic twin pairs: nine German pairs (four IBD-concordant, five IBD-discordant) and 19 IBD-discordant Danish pairs. Each individual had, on average, about 151 000 unique TCRalpha sequences and 181 000 unique TCRbeta sequences available for analysis. The search for disease-associated traits relied mainly on comparing, within discordant pairs, IBD patients with their genetically identical healthy co-twins. The paper as a whole reports these results and caveats: Repertoire similarity did not differ between concordant and discordant twins, possibly due to limited statistical power. No single strong signal or clonotype linked to IBD turned up in the results, so the idea that one exists was not supported. The analysis was unable to tell different T cell subtypes apart. Background noise and inter-individual variability may have been introduced into the repertoires by the differing immunosuppressive treatments among patients. IBD patients shared fewer clonotypes with other individuals than healthy twins did, most markedly in patients showing signs of disease activity. Measured by the inverse Simpson index, TCRbeta repertoire diversity was lower in IBD patients than in their healthy co-twins.

From each donor, a roughly 2.7 ml peripheral blood sample was collected into PAXgene tubes and kept at -80 degrees C. Without T cell sorting, total RNA was isolated from whole blood using the PAXgene blood miRNA kit on an automated QIAcube. Peripheral blood from monozygotic twin pairs who were concordant or discordant for inflammatory bowel disease underwent deep TCRalpha and TCRbeta repertoire profiling using unique molecular barcoding. Smoking habits were recorded for all twin pairs, and individuals were classified as current, former or never smokers. The library was produced with 5' RACE. Preparation of each TCR library used approximately 3,500 ng of total RNA. For each sample, cDNA synthesis was carried out in eight separate reactions using SMARTScribe reverse transcriptase. During cDNA synthesis, template switching was used to introduce unique molecular identifiers that contained a 6-nucleotide sample barcode. TCRalpha and TCRbeta cDNA was amplified by two nested PCRs of approximately 17 and 9 cycles, with bead purification after each PCR. Before amplification, the cDNA was treated with uracil DNA-glycosylase and purified using the QIAquick PCR purification kit. The second PCR was the step at which Illumina TruSeq-compatible adapters and sample-specific barcodes were added. Library quality and concentration were checked on TapeStation and Qubit, and libraries were pooled at around 4.9 ng each. Sequencing of pooled libraries was carried out on an Illumina HiSeq2500 single-index Rapid Run using 2 x 100 bp reads and custom sequencing primers. The paper's processing steps were these. UMI-based consensus assembly with MiGEC version 1.2.6 was used to correct PCR and sequencing errors. MiXCR version 2.1.1 handled V(D)J alignment, clonotype assembly and CDR3 extraction. Normalisation of gene usage, clonotype sharing and MAIT/NKT TCR abundance was achieved by analysing the top 1000, 10 000 and 20 000 clonotypes per sample. After downsampling to 27 000 UMIs, diversity was calculated as the inverse Simpson index using the vegan R package. Paired Mann-Whitney U tests on discordant twin pairs were used, with Benjamini-Hochberg multiple-testing correction. TCRdb reprocessed the reads; each CDR3 protein sequence makes one entry, and DNA is unavailable. The V and J calls follow TCRdb's processing rather than the paper's. The sample table records 200,000 to 250,000 distinct CDR3 sequences. The top ten clonotypes cover roughly 8% of the sample.

The chain was built from TRBV30 and TRBJ1-1; TCRdb selects TRBD1, and the lack of DNA leaves this call unchecked. The receptor was derived from a human donor with ulcerative colitis or Crohn's disease, or a healthy co-twin of an affected twin (not recorded which). Sequencing was performed on blood. The CDR3 region has the sequence CASLQGLGLSTEAFF.